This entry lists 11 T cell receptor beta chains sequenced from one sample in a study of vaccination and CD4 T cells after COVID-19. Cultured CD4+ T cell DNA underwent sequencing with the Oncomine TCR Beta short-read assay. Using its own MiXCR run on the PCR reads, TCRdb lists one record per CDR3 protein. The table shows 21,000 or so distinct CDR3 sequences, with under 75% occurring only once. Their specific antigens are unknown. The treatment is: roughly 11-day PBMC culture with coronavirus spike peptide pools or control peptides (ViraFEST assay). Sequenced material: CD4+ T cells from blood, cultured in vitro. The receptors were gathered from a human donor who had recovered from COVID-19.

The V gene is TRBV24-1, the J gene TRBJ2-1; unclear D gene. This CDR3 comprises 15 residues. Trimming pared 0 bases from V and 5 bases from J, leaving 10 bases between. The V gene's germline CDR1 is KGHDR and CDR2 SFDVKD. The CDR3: CATSDLKERHNEQFF. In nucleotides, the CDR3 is TGTGCCACCAGTGATTTGAAGGAGAGGCACAATGAGCAGTTCTTC.

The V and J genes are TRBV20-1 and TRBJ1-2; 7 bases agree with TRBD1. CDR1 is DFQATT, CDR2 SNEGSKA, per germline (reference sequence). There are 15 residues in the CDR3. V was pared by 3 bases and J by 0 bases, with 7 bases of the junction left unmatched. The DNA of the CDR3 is TGCAGTGCTAGGTCGGACAGGACTCCTAACTATGGCTACACCTTC. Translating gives CSARSDRTPNYGYTF.

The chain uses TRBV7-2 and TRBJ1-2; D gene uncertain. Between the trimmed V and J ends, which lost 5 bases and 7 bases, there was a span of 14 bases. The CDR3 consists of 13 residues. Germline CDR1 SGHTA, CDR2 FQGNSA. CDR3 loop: CASSGQYLGGYTF. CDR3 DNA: TGTGCCAGCAGCGGCCAATACTTGGGTGGCTACACCTTC.

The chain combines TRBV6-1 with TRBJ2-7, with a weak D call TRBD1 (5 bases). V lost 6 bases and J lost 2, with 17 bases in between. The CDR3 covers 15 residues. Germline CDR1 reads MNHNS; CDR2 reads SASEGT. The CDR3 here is CASSYDSSATYEQYF. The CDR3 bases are TGTGCCAGCAGCTATGACAGCTCTGCGACCTACGAGCAGTACTTC.

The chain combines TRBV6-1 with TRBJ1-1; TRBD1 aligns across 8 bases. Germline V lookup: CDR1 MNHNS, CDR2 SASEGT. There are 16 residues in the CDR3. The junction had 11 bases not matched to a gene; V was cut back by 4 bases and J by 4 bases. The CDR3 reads CASSGGGTGRSTEAFF. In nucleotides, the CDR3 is TGTGCCAGCAGTGGTGGTGGGACAGGTCGGAGCACTGAAGCTTTCTTT.

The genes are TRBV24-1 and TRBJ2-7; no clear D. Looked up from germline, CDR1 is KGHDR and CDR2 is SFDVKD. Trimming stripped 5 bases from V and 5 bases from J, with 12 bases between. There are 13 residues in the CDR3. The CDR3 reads CATSGRFTHEQYF. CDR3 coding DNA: TGTGCCACCAGTGGCCGGTTCACACACGAGCAGTACTTC.

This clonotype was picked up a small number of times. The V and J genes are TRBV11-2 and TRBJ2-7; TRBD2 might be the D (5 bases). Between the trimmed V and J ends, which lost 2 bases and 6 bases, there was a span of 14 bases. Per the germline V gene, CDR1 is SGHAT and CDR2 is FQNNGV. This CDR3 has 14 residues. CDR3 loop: CASSLLAPGVEQYF. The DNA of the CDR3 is TGTGCCAGCAGCTTATTGGCCCCCGGGGTCGAGCAGTACTTC.

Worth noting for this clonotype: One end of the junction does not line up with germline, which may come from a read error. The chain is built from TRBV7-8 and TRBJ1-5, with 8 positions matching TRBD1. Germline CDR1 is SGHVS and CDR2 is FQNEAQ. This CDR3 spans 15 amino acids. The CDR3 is CASSLGQGNNPPQHF. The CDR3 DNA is TGTGCCAGCAGCCTAGGACAGGGCAACAATCCGCCCCAGCATTTT. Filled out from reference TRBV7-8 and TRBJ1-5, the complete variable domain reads GAGVSQSPRYKVAKRGQDVALRCDPISGHVSLFWYQQALGQGPEFLTYFQNEAQLDKSGLPSDRFFAERPEGSVSTLKIQRTQQEDSAVYLCASSLGQGNNPPQHFGDGTRLSIL.

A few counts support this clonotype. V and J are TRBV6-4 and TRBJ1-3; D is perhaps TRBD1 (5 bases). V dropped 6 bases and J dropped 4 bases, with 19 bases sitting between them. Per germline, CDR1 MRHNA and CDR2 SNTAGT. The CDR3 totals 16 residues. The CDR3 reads CASRLYRGRVGNTIYF. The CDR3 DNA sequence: TGTGCCAGCAGATTATACCGGGGCAGGGTGGGAAACACCATATATTTT.

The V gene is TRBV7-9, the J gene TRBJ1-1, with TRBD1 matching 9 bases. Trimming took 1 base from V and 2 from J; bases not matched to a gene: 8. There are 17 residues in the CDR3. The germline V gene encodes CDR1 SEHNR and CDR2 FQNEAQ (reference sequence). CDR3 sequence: CASSLETHRGLNTEAFF. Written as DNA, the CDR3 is TGTGCCAGCAGCTTAGAGACCCACAGGGGGCTAAACACTGAAGCTTTCTTT.

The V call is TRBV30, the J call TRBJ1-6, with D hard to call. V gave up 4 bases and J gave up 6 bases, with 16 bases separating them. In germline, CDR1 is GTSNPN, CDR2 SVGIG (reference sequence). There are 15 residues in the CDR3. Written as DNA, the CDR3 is TGTGCCTGGACATCGAGGCCCGGAAGTAATTCACCCCTCCACTTT. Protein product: CAWTSRPGSNSPLHF.